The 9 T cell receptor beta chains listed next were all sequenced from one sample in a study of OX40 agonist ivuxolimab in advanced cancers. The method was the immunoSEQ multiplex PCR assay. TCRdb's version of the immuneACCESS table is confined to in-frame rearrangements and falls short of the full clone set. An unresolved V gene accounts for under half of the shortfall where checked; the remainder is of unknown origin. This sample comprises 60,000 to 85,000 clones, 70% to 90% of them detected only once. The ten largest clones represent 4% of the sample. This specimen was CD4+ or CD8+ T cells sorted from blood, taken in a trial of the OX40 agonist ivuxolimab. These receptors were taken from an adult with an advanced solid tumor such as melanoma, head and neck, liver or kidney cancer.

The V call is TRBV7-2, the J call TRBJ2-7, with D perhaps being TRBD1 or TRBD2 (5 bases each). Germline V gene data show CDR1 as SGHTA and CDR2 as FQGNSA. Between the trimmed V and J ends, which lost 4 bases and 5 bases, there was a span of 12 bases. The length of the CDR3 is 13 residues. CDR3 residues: CASSSSGGNEQYF. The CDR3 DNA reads TGTGCCAGCAGCTCTAGTGGGGGAAACGAGCAGTACTTC.

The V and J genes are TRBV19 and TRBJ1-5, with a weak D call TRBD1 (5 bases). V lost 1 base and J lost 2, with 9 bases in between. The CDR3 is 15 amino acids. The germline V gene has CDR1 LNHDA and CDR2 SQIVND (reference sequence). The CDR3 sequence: CASSIAGGGNQPQHF. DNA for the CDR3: TGTGCCAGTAGTATAGCGGGAGGGGGCAATCAGCCCCAGCATTTT.

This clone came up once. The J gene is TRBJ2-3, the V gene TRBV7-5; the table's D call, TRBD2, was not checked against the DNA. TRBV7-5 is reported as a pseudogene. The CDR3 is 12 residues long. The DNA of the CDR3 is TGTGCCAGAAGCAGAGCAACAGATACGCAGTATTTT. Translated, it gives CARSRATDTQYF.

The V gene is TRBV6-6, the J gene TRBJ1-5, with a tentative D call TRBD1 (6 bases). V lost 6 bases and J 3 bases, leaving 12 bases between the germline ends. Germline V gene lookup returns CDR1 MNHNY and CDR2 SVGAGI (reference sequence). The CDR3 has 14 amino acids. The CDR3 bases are TGTGCCAGCAGAAGAGGGGGAAACAATCAGCCCCAGCATTTT. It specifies CASRRGGNNQPQHF.

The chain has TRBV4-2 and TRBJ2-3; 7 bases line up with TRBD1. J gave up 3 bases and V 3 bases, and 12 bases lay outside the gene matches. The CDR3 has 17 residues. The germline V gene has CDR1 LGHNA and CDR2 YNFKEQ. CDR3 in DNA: TGTGCCAGCAGCCACAAACTACCGGGACAGCCAACAGATACGCAGTATTTT. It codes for CASSHKLPGQPTDTQYF.

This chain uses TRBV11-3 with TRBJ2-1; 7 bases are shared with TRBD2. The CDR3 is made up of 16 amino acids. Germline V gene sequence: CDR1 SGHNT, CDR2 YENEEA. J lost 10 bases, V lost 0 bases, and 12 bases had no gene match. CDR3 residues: CASSLDPLAVFPEQFF. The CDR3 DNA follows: TGTGCCAGCAGCTTAGATCCGCTAGCGGTCTTTCCCGAGCAGTTCTTC.

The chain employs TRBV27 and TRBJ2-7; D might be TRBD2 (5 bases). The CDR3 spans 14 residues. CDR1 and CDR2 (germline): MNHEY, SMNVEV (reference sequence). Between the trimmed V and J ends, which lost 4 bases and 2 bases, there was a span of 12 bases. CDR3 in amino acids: CASSWREGTYEQYF. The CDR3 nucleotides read TGTGCCAGCAGTTGGAGAGAGGGTACCTACGAGCAGTACTTC.

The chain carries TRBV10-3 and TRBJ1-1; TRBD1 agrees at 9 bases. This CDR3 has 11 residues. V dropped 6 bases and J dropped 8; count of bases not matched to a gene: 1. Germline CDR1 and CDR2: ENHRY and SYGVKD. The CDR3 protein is CAIRGQGEAFF. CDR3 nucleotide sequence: TGTGCCATCAGGGGACAGGGCGAAGCTTTCTTT.

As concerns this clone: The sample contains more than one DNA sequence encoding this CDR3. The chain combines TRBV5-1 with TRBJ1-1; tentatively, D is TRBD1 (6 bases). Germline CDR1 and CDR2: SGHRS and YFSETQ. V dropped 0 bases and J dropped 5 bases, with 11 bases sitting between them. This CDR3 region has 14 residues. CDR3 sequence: CASSLEAGVTEAFF. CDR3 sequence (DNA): TGCGCCAGCAGCTTGGAAGCAGGGGTAACTGAAGCTTTCTTT.